The 19 T cell receptor beta chains listed next were all sequenced from one sample in a study of blood T cell repertoires in COVID-19. Produced via immunoSEQ multiplex PCR; TCRdb's table is partial and in-frame only. The sample carries about 270,000 clones, about four fifths recorded once. The sequenced sample was peripheral blood. The receptors originated from a woman between 18 and 29 years old with acute or convalescent COVID-19.

In this sample, this clone turned up once. The V call is TRBV7-2, the J call TRBJ2-1; 9 bases fit TRBD1. The junction had 4 bases not matched to a gene; V was cut back by 6 bases and J by 7 bases. This CDR3 comprises 13 residues. Germline V gene lookup returns CDR1 SGHTA and CDR2 FQGNSA. The CDR3 loop reads CASSFDRGNEQFF. The CDR3 DNA reads as TGTGCCAGCAGTTTCGACAGGGGGAATGAGCAGTTCTTC.

The chain uses TRBV18 and TRBJ2-5; TRBD2 matches 8 bases. The germline V gene has CDR1 KGHSH and CDR2 LQKENI. The trim removed 2 bases at V and 4 bases at J, leaving 12 bases unmatched. The CDR3 consists of 17 residues. The CDR3 here is CASSPGLAGPSRETQYF. In DNA form, the CDR3 reads TGTGCCAGCTCACCAGGGCTAGCGGGTCCCTCGCGAGAGACCCAGTACTTC.

V and J are TRBV30 and TRBJ1-6; perhaps TRBD1 as D (5 bases). V was shortened by 4 bases and J by 9 bases, with 10 bases between the two germline ends. In germline, CDR1 is GTSNPN, CDR2 SVGIG (reference sequence). The CDR3 covers 12 residues. DNA for the CDR3: TGTGCCTGGACAGGGATCAGTTCACCCCTCCACTTT. Translated, it gives CAWTGISSPLHF.

The V and J genes are TRBV4-3 and TRBJ2-1; possibly TRBD2 for D (6 bases). The V gene's germline CDR1 is LGHNA and CDR2 YSLEER. The CDR3 has 17 amino acids. Trimming left V 0 bases short and J 5 bases short, with 17 bases between. CDR3 protein: CASSQDFVGSFDNEQFF. The CDR3 nucleotides read TGCGCCAGCAGCCAAGATTTCGTCGGGAGTTTCGACAATGAGCAGTTCTTC.

The V gene is TRBV4-2, the J gene TRBJ1-1, with TRBD1 matching 11 bases. The V gene end was trimmed by 0 bases and the J gene end by 6 bases; junction bases not matched to a gene: 9. The CDR3 is 17 amino acids. Germline lookup yields CDR1 LGHNA and CDR2 YNFKEQ. The CDR3 region is CASSQDGWTGGFAEAFF. CDR3 in DNA: TGTGCCAGCAGCCAAGATGGTTGGACAGGGGGCTTCGCTGAAGCTTTCTTT.

This chain joins TRBV12-3 or TRBV12-4 and TRBJ2-5; D call uncertain. The germline V and J ends were trimmed by 4 bases and 4 bases, with 7 bases remaining between them. This CDR3 is 12 amino acids long. Written as DNA, the CDR3 is TGTGCCAGCAGTTCTCAGGCAGAGACCCAGTACTTC. Translating it yields CASSSQAETQYF.

This sequence joins TRBV3-1 (or the pseudogene TRBV3-2) and TRBJ2-7; D perhaps matches TRBD2 (5 bases). V shed 1 base and J shed 4 bases, with 14 bases lying between them. CDR1 and CDR2 (germline): LGHDT, YNNKEL (reference sequence). The length of the CDR3 is 15 residues. CDR3 sequence (DNA): TGTGCCAGCAGCCAAGGACGGGATTTAGAATACGAGCAGTACTTC. It codes for CASSQGRDLEYEQYF.

This chain connects TRBV10-1 to TRBJ2-2; no clear D gene. V gave up 9 bases and J gave up 9 bases, with 14 bases separating them. CDR3 length: 12 amino acids. Germline V CDR1 and CDR2: WNHNN, SYGVQD (reference sequence). The CDR3 reads CARRATAWELFF. The CDR3 DNA is TGCGCCAGGCGAGCGACTGCCTGGGAGCTGTTTTTT.

The chain recombines TRBV6-5 with TRBJ2-1; TRBD2 aligns across 9 bases. This CDR3 has 15 residues. Germline V gives CDR1 MNHEY, CDR2 SVGAGI. Trimming at V came to 6 bases and at J to 8 bases, leaving 11 bases not matched to a gene. CDR3 protein: CASRSPSSGIDEQFF. CDR3 nucleotides: TGTGCCAGCAGGTCACCTTCTAGCGGGATCGATGAGCAGTTCTTC.

This chain connects TRBV5-1 to TRBJ2-1, with D uncertain. The germline V and J ends were trimmed by 0 bases and 8 bases, with 12 bases remaining between them. CDR3 size: 14 residues. The germline gives CDR1 SGHRS, CDR2 YFSETQ. The CDR3: CASSLVFSEDEQFF. The CDR3 DNA reads as TGCGCCAGCAGCTTGGTTTTCTCAGAGGATGAGCAGTTCTTC.

The rearrangement uses TRBV3-1 (or the pseudogene TRBV3-2) and TRBJ1-5, with 7 bases matching TRBD1. V dropped 4 bases and J dropped 1; count of bases not matched to a gene: 13. This CDR3 is 18 amino acids long. CDR1 and CDR2 from the germline V gene are LGHDT and YNNKEL (reference sequence). CDR3 in DNA: TGTGCCAGCAGCCCGTACCTACAGGGGTGGGGGAGCAATCAGCCCCAGCATTTT. It is translated as CASSPYLQGWGSNQPQHF.

This chain joins TRBV19 and TRBJ2-5; TRBD2 matches 13 bases. CDR1 is LNHDA, CDR2 SQIVND, per germline (reference sequence). Trimming took 1 base from V and 2 from J; bases not matched to a gene: 4. CDR3 length: 17 residues. The chain's CDR3 is CASSIGGLAGQQETQYF. The CDR3 nucleotides read TGTGCCAGTAGTATAGGGGGACTAGCGGGACAGCAAGAGACCCAGTACTTC.

The chain employs TRBV5-1 and TRBJ1-4; tentative D call: TRBD1 (6 bases). The germline V gene encodes CDR1 SGHRS and CDR2 YFSETQ. V was pared by 3 bases and J by 4 bases, with 13 bases between. The CDR3 is 15 amino acids. DNA of the CDR3: TGCGCCAGCAGCTCTTTACAGGGTATTAATGAAAAACTGTTTTTT. Protein product: CASSSLQGINEKLFF.

The V call is TRBV28, the J call TRBJ2-1; the D gene is possibly TRBD1 (5 bases). Trimming stripped 5 bases from V and 11 bases from J, with 16 bases between. The length of the CDR3 is 13 residues. Germline CDR1 MDHEN, CDR2 SYDVKM. The CDR3 nucleotides read TGTGCCAGCAGTCCCCTAGACAGTCAAAAGCAGTTCTTC. Its translation is CASSPLDSQKQFF.

The rearrangement uses TRBV10-3 and TRBJ1-4; 9 bases line up with TRBD1. From germline, CDR1 is ENHRY and CDR2 SYGVKD. The CDR3 consists of 14 residues. V lost 3 bases to trimming and J lost 6 bases; unmatched junction nucleotides: 2. The CDR3 loop is CAISDTGGDEKLFF. CDR3 in DNA: TGTGCCATCAGTGACACAGGGGGCGATGAAAAACTGTTTTTT.

V is TRBV3-1 (or the pseudogene TRBV3-2) and J is TRBJ2-5, with TRBD1 matching over 7 bases. CDR1 is LGHDT, CDR2 YNNKEL, per germline (reference sequence). The CDR3 spans 15 residues. Trimming at V came to 5 bases and at J to 7 bases, leaving 13 bases not matched to a gene. The DNA for the CDR3 is TGTGCCAGCAGCAAACCAGGGGGTGGCTTGGGGACCCAGTACTTC. As protein: CASSKPGGGLGTQYF.

This chain uses TRBV7-9 with TRBJ1-3; D perhaps matches TRBD1 (5 bases). The CDR3 runs 16 residues. Trimming stripped 3 bases from V and 1 base from J, with 13 bases between. Germline V CDR1 and CDR2: SEHNR, FQNEAQ (reference sequence). The CDR3 DNA reads as TGTGCCAGCAGCTTGGGGGGGATCGCGTCTGGAAACACCATATATTTT. This sequence encodes CASSLGGIASGNTIYF.

The J gene is TRBJ2-3, the V gene TRBV5-1; 10 nucleotides align to TRBD2. This CDR3 is 13 amino acids long. J was trimmed by 6 bases and V by 6 bases; bases with no gene match: 4. Germline CDR1 is SGHRS and CDR2 is YFSETQ. The DNA for the CDR3 is TGCGCCAGCAAGCGGGAGGGAGCGGATACGCAGTATTTT. Residues: CASKREGADTQYF.

The sample holds a few counts of this clone. J is TRBJ2-6 and V is TRBV6-2 or TRBV6-3, with 9 nucleotides matching TRBD1. Trimming took 0 bases from V and 2 from J; bases not matched to a gene: 8. The V gene's germline CDR1 is MNHEY and CDR2 SVGEGT. The CDR3 is made up of 19 amino acids. In nucleotides, the CDR3 is TGTGCCAGCAGTTACTCTTTTGGACAGGGGACTGCTGGGGCCAACGTCCTGACTTTC. This translates into CASSYSFGQGTAGANVLTF.